A single sample gave rise to the 19 T cell receptor beta chains below, sequenced in a study of cytomegalovirus exposure and HLA in healthy donors. 60 Vbeta and 13 Jbeta primers were used in PCR. The data were produced by immunoSEQ multiplex PCR, yet TCRdb's version contains in-frame clones alone and is incomplete. The top ten hold over 1.2% of the sample, which has about 170,000 clones, about three quarters seen once. Sequenced input: PBMCs. The receptors were gathered from a girl between 5 and 17 years old in good health and CMV-seronegative.

The rearrangement links TRBV5-6 to TRBJ2-7; 10 nucleotides line up with TRBD1. V shed 5 bases and J 5 bases; nucleotides not matched to a gene: 7. This CDR3 region has 14 residues. The V gene's germline CDR1 is SGHDT and CDR2 YYEEEE. CDR3 protein: CASRRDRGFDEQYF. Written as DNA, the CDR3 is TGTGCCAGCAGGAGGGACAGGGGTTTCGACGAGCAGTACTTC.

The chain uses TRBV25-1 and TRBJ1-1; tentatively, D is TRBD1 (6 bases). The CDR3 length is 16 residues. Trimming removed 4 bases from V and 0 bases from J, with 15 bases in between. Germline CDR1 is MGHDK and CDR2 is SYGVNS. CDR3: CASSAGPGELNTEAFF. As DNA, the CDR3 is TGTGCCAGCAGTGCGGGGCCAGGGGAATTGAACACTGAAGCTTTCTTT. The whole variable domain, filled in from reference TRBV25-1 and TRBJ1-1, reads EADIYQTPRYLVIGTGKKITLECSQTMGHDKMYWYQQDPGMELHLIHYSYGVNSTEKGDLSSESTVSRIRTEHFPLTLESARPSHTSQYLCASSAGPGELNTEAFFGQGTRLTVV.

V usage is TRBV6-5 and J usage is TRBJ2-7; 9 bases are shared with TRBD1. V was clipped by 8 bases and J by 3 bases; unmatched bases: 5. Germline V gene sequence: CDR1 MNHEY, CDR2 SVGAGI. The CDR3 consists of 13 residues. In nucleotides, the CDR3 is TGTGCCAGCGCGGACAGGGGACGCTACGAGCAGTACTTC. Protein: CASADRGRYEQYF.

V usage is TRBV4-1 and J usage is TRBJ1-5; 8 nucleotides line up with TRBD1. The germline V gene has CDR1 MGHRA and CDR2 YSYEKL. This CDR3 is built from 17 residues. Trimming at V came to 0 bases and at J to 5 bases, leaving 9 bases not matched to a gene. CDR3 protein: CASSQDPPQGADQPQHF. The CDR3 DNA follows: TGCGCCAGCAGCCAAGATCCACCCCAGGGGGCGGATCAGCCCCAGCATTTT.

This clone appeared a few times. V gene TRBV14 combines with J gene TRBJ2-1; perhaps TRBD1 as D (7 bases). The V end was cut by 2 bases, the J end by 5 bases, with 19 bases between. Germline values: CDR1 SGHDN, CDR2 FVKESK. CDR3 length equals 17 residues. The CDR3 reads CASSQQRGLGGDNEQFF. Written as DNA, the CDR3 is TGTGCCAGCAGCCAACAAAGGGGGCTGGGGGGCGACAATGAGCAGTTCTTC.

This sequence joins TRBV6-5 and TRBJ2-2; 10 bases map to TRBD1. Germline-derived CDR1 and CDR2 are MNHEY and SVGAGI. The length of the CDR3 is 15 residues. The junction had 1 base not matched to a gene; V was cut back by 6 bases and J by 0 bases. The CDR3 loop is CASRTGGANTGELFF. The CDR3 DNA follows: TGTGCCAGCAGGACAGGGGGCGCGAACACCGGGGAGCTGTTTTTT.

This sequence joins TRBV5-1 and TRBJ2-1; possibly TRBD2 for D (6 bases). The CDR3 is made up of 16 amino acids. Germline loops: CDR1 SGHRS, CDR2 YFSETQ. The V end was cut by 1 base, the J end by 5 bases, with 16 bases between. The CDR3 sequence is CASSLMGRPGDNEQFF. CDR3 nucleotides: TGCGCCAGCAGCTTGATGGGCCGACCGGGGGACAATGAGCAGTTCTTC. Supplemented by reference TRBV5-1 and TRBJ2-1, the full variable domain reads KAGVTQTPRYLIKTRGQQVTLSCSPISGHRSVSWYQQTPGQGLQFLFEYFSETQRNKGNFPGRFSGRQFSNSRSEMNVSTLELGDSALYLCASSLMGRPGDNEQFFGPGTRLTVL.

The chain joins TRBV5-6 to TRBJ2-1; TRBD2 matches 7 bases. The CDR3 consists of 15 residues. V shed 0 bases, J shed 6 bases, and the junction held 6 bases outside the gene matches. From germline, CDR1 is SGHDT and CDR2 YYEEEE. The CDR3: CASSLGGRVVNEQFF. CDR3 nucleotide sequence: TGTGCCAGCAGCTTGGGGGGGAGGGTTGTCAATGAGCAGTTCTTC.

The V gene is TRBV5-4, the J gene TRBJ2-1, with D possibly matching TRBD1 (6 bases). The CDR3 has 17 amino acids. Trimming took 1 base from V and 1 from J, leaving 15 bases between them. The germline gives CDR1 SGHNT, CDR2 YYREEE (reference sequence). The CDR3 nucleotides are TGTGCCAGCAGCTTGTTACCGTACAGGGCTTCCTACAATGAGCAGTTCTTC. Encoded protein: CASSLLPYRASYNEQFF.

This clone was counted between two and nine times. The chain has TRBV9 and TRBJ2-1; D gene unclear. Germline V gives CDR1 SGDLS, CDR2 YYNGEE. This CDR3 contains 16 residues. The V end lost 3 bases, the J end lost 0 bases, and 13 bases lay between the germline ends. CDR3 amino acids: CASSAGSGNSYNEQFF. CDR3 DNA: TGTGCCAGCAGCGCAGGTTCCGGCAACTCCTACAATGAGCAGTTCTTC.

V is TRBV4-2 and J is TRBJ2-2; TRBD1 might be the D (5 bases). Germline CDR1 LGHNA, CDR2 YNFKEQ. This CDR3 is 18 amino acids long. Deletions cut 3 bases from V and 4 bases from J, with 21 bases between. The CDR3 DNA is TGTGCCAGCAGCCACTTCACGGACATTCCTTCACTCACCGGGGAGCTGTTTTTT. Its translation is CASSHFTDIPSLTGELFF.

This clone turned up a few times. The chain recombines TRBV10-3 with TRBJ1-1; D may be TRBD1 (5 bases). The germline V gene encodes CDR1 ENHRY and CDR2 SYGVKD. The V and J ends lost 4 bases and 5 bases respectively, with 11 bases between them. The CDR3 is 13 amino acids. In nucleotides, the CDR3 is TGTGCCATCAGTGGGGGGGGATATACTGAAGCTTTCTTT. As protein: CAISGGGYTEAFF.

The chain has TRBV5-1 and TRBJ2-1, with TRBD2 matching 7 bases. The junction had 3 bases not matched to a gene; V was cut back by 1 base and J by 5 bases. The CDR3 is 14 amino acids. In germline, CDR1 is SGHRS, CDR2 YFSETQ. As DNA, the CDR3 is TGCGCCAGCAGCTTGATGCTAGCGGACAATGAGCAGTTCTTC. It specifies CASSLMLADNEQFF.

The chain has TRBV19 and TRBJ1-5, with a weak D call TRBD1 (5 bases). The V gene's germline CDR1 is LNHDA and CDR2 SQIVND (reference sequence). V gave up 2 bases and J gave up 5 bases, with 10 bases separating them. The CDR3 runs to 14 residues. The DNA for the CDR3 is TGTGCCAGTAGTATAAGCAGGGCCCATCAGCCCCAGCATTTT. Protein sequence: CASSISRAHQPQHF. The full variable domain, completed using reference TRBV19 and TRBJ1-5, is DGGITQSPKYLFRKEGQNVTLSCEQNLNHDAMYWYRQDPGQGLRLIYYSQIVNDFQKGDIAEGYSVSREKKESFPLTVTSAQKNPTAFYLCASSISRAHQPQHFGDGTRLSIL.

The V and J genes are TRBV7-9 and TRBJ2-1; D perhaps matches TRBD2 (6 bases). Trimming shortened V by 8 bases and J by 5 bases, and 22 bases separated the two germline ends. Germline values: CDR1 SEHNR, CDR2 FQNEAQ (reference sequence). The CDR3 is 16 residues long. The CDR3 spells CASLLWSGVGNNEQFF. The CDR3 DNA follows: TGTGCCAGCCTCCTCTGGTCGGGGGTAGGCAACAATGAGCAGTTCTTC.

CDR3 nucleotide sequence: TGTGCCAGCAGTTACAGGACAGATAATGAAAAACTGTTTTTT. Its protein product is CASSYRTDNEKLFF. The chain carries TRBV6-5 and TRBJ1-4, with a possible D match to TRBD1 (6 bases). V was pared by 2 bases and J by 4 bases, with 8 bases between. The CDR3 totals 14 residues. Germline V CDR1 and CDR2: MNHEY, SVGAGI.

The rearrangement links TRBV5-1 to TRBJ2-7; the match to TRBD2 covers 11 bases. The germline V gene has CDR1 SGHRS and CDR2 YFSETQ. The J segment lost 6 bases and the V segment lost 0 bases, leaving 2 bases of the junction unmatched. CDR3 length: 14 amino acids. The CDR3 loop is CASSLGLAGGEQYF. In DNA form, the CDR3 reads TGCGCCAGCAGCTTGGGGCTAGCGGGGGGCGAGCAGTACTTC.

The V gene is TRBV7-9, the J gene TRBJ1-5; D is undetermined. The CDR3 length is 12 residues. The V end lost 3 bases, the J end lost 5 bases, and 5 bases lay between the germline ends. Germline V gene sequence: CDR1 SEHNR, CDR2 FQNEAQ (reference sequence). CDR3 sequence (DNA): TGTGCCAGCAGCTTCGGGGATCAGCCCCAGCATTTT. This gives the protein CASSFGDQPQHF.

The rearrangement joins TRBV19 to TRBJ1-2; 9 bases fit TRBD1. Germline CDR1 reads LNHDA; CDR2 reads SQIVND (reference sequence). The V gene end was trimmed by 7 bases and the J gene end by 6 bases; junction bases not matched to a gene: 15. The CDR3 loop spans 16 amino acids. Written as DNA, the CDR3 is TGTGCCAGTACCGGCGCCCGGAGGGACAGGGCGGATGGCTACACCTTC. Translation gives CASTGARRDRADGYTF.